This TCR beta chain was observed in a study of blood T cell repertoires in COVID-19. The assay was immunoSEQ multiplex PCR, and TCRdb's table has in-frame clones only and misses some. The repertoire consists of approximately 200,000 clones, with 88% occurring once and the leading ten covering less than 3%. The junction had 6 bases not matched to a gene; V was cut back by 7 bases and J by 5 bases. The CDR3 is made up of 14 amino acids. Per germline, CDR1 SGHRS and CDR2 YFSETQ. This receptor was taken from an older woman with acute or convalescent COVID-19. The chain is built from TRBV5-1 and TRBJ2-5, with 12 bases matching TRBD2. The sequencing sample was made of peripheral blood. CDR3 in DNA: TGCGCCAGCGCTAGCGGGGGGGCTTTGGAGACCCAGTACTTC. This translates into CASASGGALETQYF.